The rows below give T cell receptor beta chains drawn from one sample of a study of identical twins. TCRdb fed the 5' RACE reads into MiXCR, producing one record per CDR3 protein. The sample has 400,000 to 500,000 distinct CDR3 sequences; more than 13% are singletons. Separately, the same data were catalogued under a study of yellow fever vaccine responses in identical twins.

Sequenced material: CD4+ T cells sorted from blood. These receptors were obtained from a woman between 18 and 29 years old in good health. CDR3s leave out the opening cysteine and the closing phenylalanine or tryptophan. Each record gives: J gene, clone size, V gene, CDR3 protein. Where a row states a size, it is once, few, many or the class of an expanded clone; other rows omit it.

TRBJ2-3 | few | TRBV5-5 | ASRPLRGTDTQY
TRBJ2-5 | once | TRBV28 | ASSERQGAGETQY
TRBJ2-7 | few | TRBV25-1 | ASSAVGPSGNYEQY
TRBJ1-1 | NA | TRBV12-5 | ASGLNTEAF
TRBJ2-7 | many | TRBV3-1 | ASSSTPSGNSYEQY
TRBJ2-3 | NA | TRBV7-2 | ASSQRDLTDTQY
TRBJ1-4 | NA | TRBV5-1 | ASSSGSDNEKLF
TRBJ1-4 | NA | TRBV21-1 | ASSKTATNEKLF
TRBJ2-1 | NA | TRBV5-1 | ASSLARPGGGDEQF
TRBJ2-3 | many | TRBV20-1 | SARDGGNPQY
TRBJ1-2 | NA | TRBV20-1 | SAQAHSTGSVNGYT